The 13 T cell receptor beta chains given below trace back to one sample, sequenced in a study of blood T cell repertoires in COVID-19. The repertoire was sequenced with immunoSEQ multiplex PCR; TCRdb's copy has only in-frame clones and lacks some. This sample has over 130,000 clones; roughly four fifths occur once, and the top ten carry 4%. Sequenced: peripheral blood. These receptors were collected from a woman aged 60-70 years with acute or convalescent COVID-19.

This clone appeared a few times. This chain uses TRBV6-7 with TRBJ2-7; D is possibly TRBD1 (6 bases). TRBV6-7 is classed as an ORF, of uncertain function. V was shortened by 6 bases and J by 2 bases, with 14 bases between the two germline ends. This CDR3 has 14 amino acids. The CDR3 reads CASSSRDNTYEQYF. The CDR3 DNA reads as TGTGCCAGCAGCAGCCGGGACAATACCTACGAGCAGTACTTC.

V and J are TRBV19 and TRBJ1-1; D not resolved. The V and J ends lost 3 bases and 2 bases respectively, with 13 bases between them. Per the germline V gene, CDR1 is LNHDA and CDR2 is SQIVND (reference sequence). The CDR3 is made up of 15 amino acids. CDR3 coding DNA: TGTGCCAGTAGTATTCTAGCCGAGGGTAACACTGAAGCTTTCTTT. This gives the protein CASSILAEGNTEAFF. Full variable domain (outside the CDR3, taken from reference TRBV19 and TRBJ1-1): DGGITQSPKYLFRKEGQNVTLSCEQNLNHDAMYWYRQDPGQGLRLIYYSQIVNDFQKGDIAEGYSVSREKKESFPLTVTSAQKNPTAFYLCASSILAEGNTEAFFGQGTRLTVV.

The chain combines TRBV7-9 with TRBJ2-7, with 7 bases that match TRBD1. With 4 bases clipped from V and 4 bases from J, the junction kept 4 bases outside the gene matches. The germline CDR1 and CDR2 sequences are SEHNR and FQNEAQ (reference sequence). The CDR3 has 13 amino acids. CDR3 sequence: CASSSQQGYEQYF. Written as DNA, the CDR3 is TGTGCCAGCAGCTCGCAACAGGGGTACGAGCAGTACTTC. Complete variable domain (other parts from reference TRBV7-9 and TRBJ2-7): DTGVSQNPRHKITKRGQNVTFRCDPISEHNRLYWYRQTLGQGPEFLTYFQNEAQLEKSRLLSDRFSAERPKGSFSTLEIQRTEQGDSAMYLCASSSQQGYEQYFGPGTRLTVT.

V usage is TRBV4-1 and J usage is TRBJ2-1; the match to TRBD1 covers 10 bases. After removal of 4 bases from V and 1 base from J, the junction contained 1 base not matched to a gene. CDR3 length equals 15 residues. Germline V gene sequence: CDR1 MGHRA, CDR2 YSYEKL. In nucleotides, the CDR3 is TGCGCCAGCAGCCGGACAGGGGGATCCTACAATGAGCAGTTCTTC. It yields the protein CASSRTGGSYNEQFF.

This clone has more than one count but fewer than ten. The chain employs TRBV6-2 or TRBV6-3 and TRBJ2-2, with no clear D. Germline-derived CDR1 and CDR2 are MNHEY and SVGEGT. Deletions cut 5 bases from V and 7 bases from J, with 5 bases between. The CDR3 runs 11 residues. The CDR3, as DNA: TGTGCCAGCAGTACCGGCGGGGAGCTGTTTTTT. This encodes CASSTGGELFF.

The chain joins TRBV19 to TRBJ2-1; 14 positions match TRBD2. There are 14 residues in the CDR3. The junction had 2 bases not matched to a gene; V was cut back by 6 bases and J by 7 bases. CDR1 LNHDA and CDR2 SQIVND come from the germline V gene (reference sequence). CDR3 sequence: CASRGTSGGNEQFF. As DNA, the CDR3 is TGTGCCAGTAGAGGGACTAGCGGGGGAAATGAGCAGTTCTTC. Supplemented by reference TRBV19 and TRBJ2-1, the full variable domain reads DGGITQSPKYLFRKEGQNVTLSCEQNLNHDAMYWYRQDPGQGLRLIYYSQIVNDFQKGDIAEGYSVSREKKESFPLTVTSAQKNPTAFYLCASRGTSGGNEQFFGPGTRLTVL.

V and J are TRBV7-9 and TRBJ2-7; 11 bases fit TRBD2. The CDR3 runs 15 residues. Germline CDR1 is SEHNR and CDR2 is FQNEAQ (reference sequence). V trimming: 5 bases; J trimming: 5 bases; junction bases outside the gene matches: 8. CDR3 region: CASSAILAGADEQYF. The CDR3 DNA follows: TGTGCCAGCAGCGCCATACTAGCGGGAGCGGACGAGCAGTACTTC.

This clone appeared a single time. J is TRBJ2-5 and V is TRBV11-1; D not resolved. Trimming left V 1 base short and J 2 bases short, with 11 bases between. Per germline, CDR1 SGHAT and CDR2 FQDESV (reference sequence). The CDR3 contains 15 residues. This chain's CDR3 is CASSLGGDGQETQYF. The CDR3 nucleotides read TGTGCCAGCAGCTTAGGCGGCGACGGGCAAGAGACCCAGTACTTC.

The chain couples TRBV10-3 to TRBJ1-1, with D maybe TRBD1 (5 bases). V was cut by 3 bases and J by 5 bases, with 10 bases left in between. CDR3 size: 13 residues. CDR1 is ENHRY and CDR2 is SYGVKD in the germline V gene. The CDR3 bases are TGTGCCATCAGTGACAGGGCTGTTACTGAAGCTTTCTTT. This translates into CAISDRAVTEAFF.

The gene calls are TRBV5-6 and TRBJ2-1, with D possibly being TRBD2 (6 bases). The CDR3 is 13 amino acids. V shed 7 bases and J shed 3 bases, with 11 bases lying between them. Germline V gene data show CDR1 as SGHDT and CDR2 as YYEEEE. The CDR3 nucleotides are TGTGCCAGCCGGGACTTCTACTACAATGAGCAGTTCTTC. Translating it yields CASRDFYYNEQFF.

The V call is TRBV20-1, the J call TRBJ2-7; D is possibly TRBD2 (5 bases). V was trimmed by 3 bases and J by 4 bases, leaving 16 bases between them. The CDR3 totals 14 residues. Germline V gene lookup returns CDR1 DFQATT and CDR2 SNEGSKA (reference sequence). CDR3 protein: CSASHREGLYEQYF. For the CDR3, the DNA is TGCAGTGCTAGTCACCGGGAAGGGTTATACGAGCAGTACTTC.

This chain joins TRBV7-8 and TRBJ2-3; tentatively, D is TRBD1 (6 bases). The CDR3 length is 15 residues. Germline V gene sequence: CDR1 SGHVS, CDR2 FQNEAQ. With 5 bases removed from V and 2 bases from J, the gap between germline ends came to 14 bases. The CDR3 sequence is CASSRGTQYTDTQYF. CDR3 sequence (DNA): TGTGCCAGCAGCCGAGGGACACAGTACACAGATACGCAGTATTTT. Based on the CDR3 plus reference TRBV7-8 and TRBJ2-3, the full variable domain is GAGVSQSPRYKVAKRGQDVALRCDPISGHVSLFWYQQALGQGPEFLTYFQNEAQLDKSGLPSDRFFAERPEGSVSTLKIQRTQQEDSAVYLCASSRGTQYTDTQYFGPGTRLTVL.

Remarks on this clone: This sample also contains other DNA sequences that code for the same CDR3. J is TRBJ2-5 and V is TRBV3-1 (or the pseudogene TRBV3-2); D perhaps matches TRBD2 (6 bases). V was trimmed by 3 bases and J by 2 bases, leaving 7 bases between them. This CDR3 region has 13 residues. Germline V gene lookup returns CDR1 LGHDT and CDR2 YNNKEL (reference sequence). Written as DNA, the CDR3 is TGTGCCAGCAGCCATCGGGGGCAAGAGACCCAGTACTTC. This sequence encodes CASSHRGQETQYF.